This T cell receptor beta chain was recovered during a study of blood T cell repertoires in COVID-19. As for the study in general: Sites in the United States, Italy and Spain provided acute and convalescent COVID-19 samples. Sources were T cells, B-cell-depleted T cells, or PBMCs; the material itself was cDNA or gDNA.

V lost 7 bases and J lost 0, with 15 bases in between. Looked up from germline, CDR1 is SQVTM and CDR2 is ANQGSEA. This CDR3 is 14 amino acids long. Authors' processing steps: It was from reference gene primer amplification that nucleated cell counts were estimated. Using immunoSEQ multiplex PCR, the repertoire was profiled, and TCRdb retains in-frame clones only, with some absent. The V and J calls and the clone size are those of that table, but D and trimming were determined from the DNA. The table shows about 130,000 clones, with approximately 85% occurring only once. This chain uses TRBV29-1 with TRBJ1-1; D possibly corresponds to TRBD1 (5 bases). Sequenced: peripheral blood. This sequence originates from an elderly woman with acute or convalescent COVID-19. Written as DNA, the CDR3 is TGCAGCGCATACCAGGGAATTGTGAACACTGAAGCTTTCTTT. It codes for CSAYQGIVNTEAFF.